This paragraph covers one T cell receptor (beta chain) sequence. This clone occurred once. It lacks a known antigen. Per-base qualities were not stored, and no clone one base away is much larger. The library was built by means of the immunoSEQ multiplex PCR assay. TCRdb holds this immuneACCESS table with in-frame rearrangements only. Some clones are missing; in checked studies, unresolved V genes explain under half, and the rest has no known cause. The sample table records approximately 150,000 clones; 75% to 95% of these occur just once. The biggest ten clones account for more than 6.5% of the sample. Trimming at the junction amounts to 11 bases on V and 2 bases on J, and the germline ends lie 21 bases apart. CDR1 and CDR2 (LNHDA, SQIVND) derive from the germline V gene (reference sequence). The CDR3 sequence holds 15 residues, the cysteine and phenylalanine included. Of all the DNA, just the CDR3 is kept, 45 bases in frame from base 1.

The entry originates in a study of control samples from healthy donors and cancer patients (dated by TCRdb to about 2020). The sample comprised blood. This clonotype originated in a man between 18 and 35 years old in good health. The V and J segments used are TRBV19 and TRBJ1-1; no D gene call is confident. The nucleotides read TGTGCCGGCCCCCCCGTTGGGGTTGATAACACTGAAGCTTTCTTT. It codes for CAGPPVGVDNTEAFF.